These 27 T cell receptor beta chains were sequenced from one sample in a study of regulatory T cells in long-lasting Graves disease (dated by TCRdb to the early 2020s). The library was built by means of multiplex PCR. Data came from an Illumina HiSeq 4000. TCR beta libraries were built with iRepertoire HTBI primers and Arm-PCR amplification of CDR3 regions. Clones were called with MiXCR by TCRdb after fastp trimmed the public reads at Q25, and only in-frame beta chains were retained. Under each unique CDR3 protein, matching rows form one entry showing the most common genes and DNA. This sample has some 230,000 distinct CDR3 sequences in its table, and around 16% of those were observed once. Of the sample, about 20% is held by the ten largest clones. Taken with the paper, the label for time point translates to: newly diagnosed GD, antithyroid drugs for less than 3 months. For both TCR sequencing and RNA sequencing, RNA was extracted from PBMCs in TRIzol.

The sequenced sample was peripheral blood mononuclear cells (PBMCs), obtained at new diagnosis, from a patient treated with antithyroid drugs. These receptors were obtained from a female donor with Graves disease.

Ten or more counts support this clonotype. The V gene is TRBV15, the J gene TRBJ2-7; D unresolved. Germline loops: CDR1 LNHNV, CDR2 YYDKDF (reference sequence). Trimming took off 0 bases at V and 3 bases at J, with 6 bases between the two ends. The length of the CDR3 is 13 residues. The CDR3 reads CATSRDQFYEQYF. The CDR3 nucleotides are TGTGCCACCAGCAGAGACCAGTTCTACGAGCAGTACTTC. The variable domain in full, with the rest retrieved from reference TRBV15 and TRBJ2-7, is DAMVIQNPRYQVTQFGKPVTLSCSQTLNHNVMYWYQQKSSQAPKLLFHYYDKDFNNEADTPDNFQSRRPNTSFCFLDIRSPGLGDTAMYLCATSRDQFYEQYFGPGTRLTVT.

The chain is built from TRBV5-5 and TRBJ2-1; a weak D match, TRBD2 (5 bases). Germline CDR1 is SGHKS and CDR2 is YYEKEE (reference sequence). V was cut by 2 bases and J by 0 bases, with 12 bases left in between. The CDR3 contains 16 residues. Here the CDR3 DNA reads TGTGCCAGCAGCTTCTCTGGCGGACTCTCCTACAATGAGCAGTTCTTC. This codes for CASSFSGGLSYNEQFF. Combining the CDR3 with reference TRBV5-5 and TRBJ2-1 gives the whole variable domain DAGVTQSPTHLIKTRGQQVTLRCSPISGHKSVSWYQQVLGQGPQFIFQYYEKEERGRGNFPDRFSARQFPNYSSELNVNALLLGDSALYLCASSFSGGLSYNEQFFGPGTRLTVL.

To note about this clonotype: Just one base apart from a much larger clone, this may be a read error. The chain joins TRBV24-1 to TRBJ2-3; 11 nucleotides line up with TRBD2. The length of the CDR3 is 17 residues. The germline gives CDR1 KGHDR, CDR2 SFDVKD. The chain's CDR3 is CATSAAEASGRPDTRYF. The CDR3, as DNA: TGTGCCACCAGTGCCGCTGAGGCTAGCGGGAGGCCAGATACGCGGTATTTT.

This chain links TRBV2 with TRBJ1-3; unclear D gene. The CDR3 extends over 12 amino acids. V dropped 4 bases and J dropped 3 bases, with 4 bases sitting between them. The germline V gene has CDR1 SNHLY and CDR2 FYNNEI. The CDR3 coding sequence is TGTGCCAGCAGTGCGAGTGGAAACACCATATATTTT. Protein: CASSASGNTIYF.

This clonotype turned up a few times. V is TRBV20-1 and J is TRBJ2-7; D possibly matches TRBD1 or TRBD2 (6 bases each). Germline V gene sequence: CDR1 DFQATT, CDR2 SNEGSKA (reference sequence). V lost 0 bases to trimming and J lost 5 bases, with 23 bases between them. CDR3 length: 17 residues. DNA of the CDR3: TGCAGTGCTAGAGATTCGGGGGCGGGGAGGCCCCTGAACGAGCAGTACTTC. It encodes CSARDSGAGRPLNEQYF.

This clonotype was observed many times. This chain links TRBV20-1 with TRBJ2-3; no clear D. From germline, CDR1 is DFQATT and CDR2 SNEGSKA (reference sequence). V lost 0 bases to trimming and J lost 1 base, with 8 bases between them. This CDR3 is built from 14 residues. The CDR3 bases are TGCAGTGCTAGAGATCCGGTCCGCACAGATACGCAGTATTTT. Protein: CSARDPVRTDTQYF.

The rearrangement uses TRBV6-9 and TRBJ2-7; 10 nucleotides match TRBD2. The CDR3 has 18 amino acids. J was trimmed by 2 bases and V by 3 bases; bases with no gene match: 13. Germline CDR1 and CDR2: MNHGY and SVAAGI. This chain's CDR3 is CASSYSWASGSPTYEQYF. CDR3 bases: TGTGCCAGCAGTTACTCTTGGGCTAGCGGGAGCCCCACCTACGAGCAGTACTTC.

This clonotype was observed many times. The rearrangement uses TRBV3-1 and TRBJ2-1; unclear D gene. The CDR3 loop spans 11 amino acids. Germline-derived CDR1 and CDR2 are LGHDT and YNNKEL (reference sequence). V shed 6 bases and J shed 15 bases, with 15 bases lying between them. As DNA, the CDR3 is TGTGCCAGCAGTCTCGGACCAGCCGCGTTCTTC. As protein: CASSLGPAAFF.

This clonotype was counted many times. The chain carries TRBV11-1 and TRBJ2-7; D is undetermined. CDR1 and CDR2 (germline): SGHAT, FQDESV (reference sequence). Trimming took 5 bases from V and 0 from J, leaving 14 bases between them. This CDR3 has 15 amino acids. Here the CDR3 reads CASSTPSRSSYEQYF. The CDR3 DNA is TGTGCCAGCAGCACACCCAGCCGAAGCTCCTACGAGCAGTACTTC.

The rearrangement links TRBV6-1 to TRBJ2-3, with 10 bases matching TRBD2. This CDR3 has 15 amino acids. Germline CDR1 is MNHNS and CDR2 is SASEGT. After removal of 9 bases from V and 2 bases from J, the junction contained 8 bases not matched to a gene. CDR3 amino acids: CASRPLAGFTDTQYF. In DNA form, the CDR3 reads TGTGCCAGTCGTCCACTAGCGGGGTTCACAGATACGCAGTATTTT.

The chain has TRBV3-1 and TRBJ2-3; D remains unclear. The germline CDR1 and CDR2 sequences are LGHDT and YNNKEL (reference sequence). CDR3 length: 14 amino acids. Trimming took 2 bases from V and 0 from J, leaving 6 bases between them. The DNA for the CDR3 is TGTGCCAGCAGCCAAAGGGCGAGCACAGATACGCAGTATTTT. Protein product: CASSQRASTDTQYF.

The sample holds many counts of this clonotype. The V and J genes are TRBV11-2 and TRBJ1-3, with D uncertain. The CDR3 is 13 amino acids. V was trimmed by 4 bases and J by 3 bases, leaving 7 bases between them. Germline V gene sequence: CDR1 SGHAT, CDR2 FQNNGV. The DNA for the CDR3 is TGTGCCAGCAGCTCAGGCCTTGGAAACACCATATATTTT. It yields the protein CASSSGLGNTIYF.

The sample holds many counts of this clonotype. The chain has TRBV3-1 and TRBJ2-1; 12 bases fit TRBD2. Germline V lookup: CDR1 LGHDT, CDR2 YNNKEL (reference sequence). The CDR3 extends over 17 amino acids. Trimming removed 4 bases from V and 6 bases from J; junction bases left unmatched: 10. CDR3 sequence reads: CASSPLLTSGSGNEQFF. DNA for the CDR3: TGTGCCAGCAGCCCCCTCCTGACTAGCGGGAGTGGCAATGAGCAGTTCTTC.

This clonotype was counted ten times or more. J is TRBJ2-7 and V is TRBV19; D unclear. This CDR3 comprises 10 residues. V dropped 3 bases and J dropped 5 bases, with 2 bases sitting between them. Germline V lookup: CDR1 LNHDA, CDR2 SQIVND (reference sequence). This CDR3 reads CASSIHEQYF. CDR3 bases: TGTGCCAGTAGTATCCACGAGCAGTACTTC. The full variable domain, in which reference TRBV19 and TRBJ2-7 provide the parts outside the CDR3, is DGGITQSPKYLFRKEGQNVTLSCEQNLNHDAMYWYRQDPGQGLRLIYYSQIVNDFQKGDIAEGYSVSREKKESFPLTVTSAQKNPTAFYLCASSIHEQYFGPGTRLTVT.

This clonotype was recorded many times. This chain uses TRBV10-2 with TRBJ2-7; possible D gene TRBD2, 6 bases. The CDR3 has 15 residues. The germline V gene encodes CDR1 WSHSY and CDR2 SAAADI. Trimming cost V 2 bases and J 7 bases, with 18 bases left between them. The CDR3 DNA follows: TGCGCCAGCAGTGAGGTGGCGGGAAATCTTTGGGAGCAGTACTTC. Protein product: CASSEVAGNLWEQYF.

This chain uses TRBV11-2 with TRBJ2-3; no definite D call. Deletions cut 5 bases from V and 7 bases from J, with 10 bases between. This CDR3 is 12 amino acids long. CDR1 is SGHAT, CDR2 FQNNGV, per germline. In DNA form, the CDR3 reads TGTGCCAGCAGCCAAACCCAGAATACGCAGTATTTT. It codes for CASSQTQNTQYF.

In its sample, this clonotype was seen a few times. The chain employs TRBV7-9 and TRBJ2-1; maybe TRBD2 (5 bases). The V gene lost 1 base and the J gene lost 8 bases, with 18 bases spanning the gap. This CDR3 is built from 16 residues. Germline CDR1 SEHNR, CDR2 FQNEAQ (reference sequence). The CDR3 DNA reads TGTGCCAGCAGCTTAGGGGAGTCGGGGTACAGTGATGAGCAGTTCTTC. Amino acids: CASSLGESGYSDEQFF.

Notes on this clonotype: A read error is the likely source, as a far larger clone sits one nucleotide away. The V gene is TRBV7-9, the J gene TRBJ1-4, with TRBD1 matching 10 bases. Trimming took 4 bases from V and 7 from J; bases not matched to a gene: 3. Germline V gene lookup returns CDR1 SEHNR and CDR2 FQNEAQ (reference sequence). This CDR3 comprises 14 residues. CDR3 nucleotide sequence: TGTGCCAGCAGCTCCGGGACAGGGGCTGAAAAACTGTTTTTT. This encodes CASSSGTGAEKLFF.

This clonotype was seen repeatedly, ten times or more. The chain is built from TRBV18 and TRBJ1-1; D ambiguous. The germline V gene encodes CDR1 KGHSH and CDR2 LQKENI. The CDR3 sequence is 16 residues long. The V end lost 6 bases, the J end lost 1 base, and 18 bases lay between the germline ends. CDR3 sequence: CASSMGPPAQNTEAFF. The CDR3, as DNA: TGTGCCAGCTCCATGGGTCCCCCCGCACAGAACACTGAAGCTTTCTTT.

The J gene is TRBJ1-2, the V gene TRBV3-1, with 7 bases identical to TRBD1. Germline values: CDR1 LGHDT, CDR2 YNNKEL (reference sequence). V shed 3 bases, J shed 5 bases, and the junction held 9 bases outside the gene matches. The CDR3 contains 15 residues. CDR3 protein: CASSHYSRGAYGYTF. For the CDR3, the DNA is TGTGCCAGCAGCCATTATTCCAGGGGGGCATATGGCTACACCTTC.

This clonotype was seen only a few times. A far larger clone lies a single base away; this is likely a read error. J is TRBJ2-3 and V is TRBV30; D is possibly TRBD1 (5 bases). Germline CDR1 is GTSNPN and CDR2 is SVGIG (reference sequence). CDR3 length equals 12 residues. CDR3 in amino acids: CAWSVKQGETFF. CDR3 DNA: TGTGCCTGGAGTGTCAAGCAGGGTGAAACTTTCTTT.

This clonotype occurred many times. The V call is TRBV11-3, the J call TRBJ2-1, with D tentatively TRBD1 (5 bases). Germline-derived CDR1 and CDR2 are SGHNT and YENEEA. The CDR3 extends over 16 amino acids. The V gene lost 0 bases and the J gene lost 8 bases, with 17 bases spanning the gap. The CDR3 here is CASSLDRAADGYEQFF. CDR3 in DNA: TGTGCCAGCAGCTTAGACAGGGCGGCGGACGGGTATGAGCAGTTCTTC.

V and J are TRBV6-2 or TRBV6-3 and TRBJ1-1; D not resolved. The germline V gene has CDR1 MNHEY and CDR2 SVGEGT. Trimming removed 6 bases from V and 6 bases from J, with 8 bases in between. The CDR3 sequence is 11 residues long. The CDR3, as DNA: TGTGCCAGCAGGTGGAGATCTGAAGCTTTCTTT. This gives the protein CASRWRSEAFF.

This clonotype was seen more than once but under ten times. This chain uses TRBV4-1 with TRBJ2-7; maybe TRBD2 (6 bases). V lost 0 bases and J 5 bases, leaving 14 bases between the germline ends. Germline-derived CDR1 and CDR2 are MGHRA and YSYEKL. The CDR3 covers 15 residues. The DNA of the CDR3 is TGCGCCAGCAGCCAAGATTTCGGGGGTGGAAACGAGCAGTACTTC. Its protein is CASSQDFGGGNEQYF.

This clonotype has at least ten counts. The V and J genes are TRBV10-3 and TRBJ2-1, with D perhaps assigned TRBD1 or TRBD2 (5 bases each). This CDR3 is 14 amino acids long. Germline V gives CDR1 ENHRY, CDR2 SYGVKD. Trimming removed 5 bases at V and 6 bases at J, with 14 bases between. CDR3 residues: CAISRDPRANEQFF. Here the CDR3 DNA reads TGTGCCATCAGTAGGGACCCGAGGGCCAATGAGCAGTTCTTC.

This clonotype has a count of ten or more. Here the CDR3 reads CSVEAPRLDRGPDTQYF. CDR3 nucleotides: TGCAGCGTTGAAGCCCCACGACTCGACAGGGGGCCAGATACGCAGTATTTT. The V gene is TRBV29-1, the J gene TRBJ2-3; 10 bases match TRBD1. The V gene end was trimmed by 1 base and the J gene end by 4 bases; junction bases not matched to a gene: 11. Germline CDR1 is SQVTM and CDR2 is ANQGSEA. The CDR3 is made up of 17 amino acids.

In its sample, this clonotype was seen many times. The V and J genes are TRBV29-1 and TRBJ2-1, with D unclear. V was clipped by 5 bases and J by 10 bases, with 9 bases between them. The CDR3 is 10 residues long. CDR1 is SQVTM and CDR2 is ANQGSEA in the germline V gene. The CDR3: CSVTNSEQFF. The DNA for the CDR3 is TGCAGCGTTACTAACAGCGAGCAGTTCTTC.